These 24 T cell receptor beta chains share one sample of origin, sequenced in a study of molecular identifiers for immune sequencing clone quantification. MiXCR, run by TCRdb on the PCR reads, gives a single entry per CDR3 protein. Among some 97,000 distinct CDR3 sequences, 20% to 25% were seen once, and the ten largest hold roughly 0.94%. Sequenced sample: naive CD8+ T cells from blood, with Jurkat cell RNA spiked in. Subset described: FACS-sorted CD8+CD4-CCR7+CD45RA+ naive T cells. The receptors were gathered from a human donor in good health. Some libraries in this study had Jurkat cell RNA spiked in.

At least ten counts were recorded for this clonotype. Here the CDR3 reads CATSEREYNEQFF. For the CDR3, the DNA is TGTGCCACCAGTGAGCGGGAGTACAATGAGCAGTTCTTC. This chain uses TRBV24-1 with TRBJ2-1; TRBD2 matches 7 bases. Germline values: CDR1 KGHDR, CDR2 SFDVKD. The CDR3 covers 13 residues. V lost 4 bases, J lost 4 bases, and 0 bases stayed unmatched.

This clonotype was detected ten times or more. The chain links TRBV28 to TRBJ2-7; no reliable D call. Trimming pared 1 base from V and 5 bases from J, leaving 6 bases between. The CDR3 totals 12 residues. Germline CDR1 MDHEN, CDR2 SYDVKM. The CDR3 reads CASSLFHDEQYF. The CDR3 DNA follows: TGTGCCAGCAGTTTATTTCACGACGAGCAGTACTTC.

This clonotype has just a few counts. The CDR3 region has the DNA TGTGCCAGCAGTACCGGGACGTCAGGCAATCAGCCCCAGCATTTT. This encodes CASSTGTSGNQPQHF. The rearrangement joins TRBV27 to TRBJ1-5, with a possible D match to TRBD1 (5 bases). CDR3 length equals 15 residues. Germline V gene data show CDR1 as MNHEY and CDR2 as SMNVEV (reference sequence). Trimming took 5 bases from V and 2 from J, leaving 13 bases between them.

V usage is TRBV9 and J usage is TRBJ1-3; D unresolved. V was trimmed by 0 bases and J by 3 bases, leaving 16 bases between them. Germline V gives CDR1 SGDLS, CDR2 YYNGEE. This CDR3 is built from 17 residues. The DNA for the CDR3 is TGTGCCAGCAGCGTAGGATGGTTGGGGAATGGTGGAAACACCATATATTTT. This gives the protein CASSVGWLGNGGNTIYF.

Details on this clonotype: The junction shows a germline mismatch at one end, possibly a read error. The chain has TRBV9 and TRBJ2-2, with 12 bases lining up with TRBD1. Germline V gene data show CDR1 as SGDLS and CDR2 as YYNGEE. There are 16 residues in the CDR3. The CDR3 sequence is CASNHGGQGATGEPFF. The CDR3 DNA is TGTGCCAGCAACCACGGGGGACAGGGGGCCACCGGGGAGCCGTTTTTT. Full variable domain (outside the CDR3, taken from reference TRBV9 and TRBJ2-2): DSGVTQTPKHLITATGQRVTLRCSPRSGDLSVYWYQQSLDQGLQFLIQYYNGEERAKGNILERFSAQQFPDLHSELNLSSLELGDSALYFCASNHGGQGATGEPFFGEGSRLTVL.

This clonotype was seen more than once but under ten times. The chain couples TRBV6-2 or TRBV6-3 to TRBJ2-3, with TRBD2 identical over 8 bases. The CDR3 is 16 amino acids. V trimming: 6 bases; J trimming: 6 bases; junction bases outside the gene matches: 14. Germline assignment: CDR1 MNHEY and CDR2 SVGEGT. The chain's CDR3 is CASRYHPGGPMDTQYF. The DNA for the CDR3 is TGTGCCAGCAGATACCACCCGGGGGGGCCTATGGATACGCAGTATTTT.

This clonotype turned up a few times. An end of the junction does not agree with germline; a read error may underlie this. V and J are TRBV12-3 or TRBV12-4 and TRBJ2-2, with a weak D call TRBD1 (6 bases). The CDR3 length is 15 residues. The CDR3 DNA follows: TGTGCCAGCAGTTCCGGGACACCCAACACCAGGGAGCTGTTTTTT. It specifies CASSSGTPNTRELFF.

For this clonotype: A much more abundant neighbour one base away suggests this may be a read error. The CDR3 spells CASSLVLADYNAQFF. DNA for the CDR3: TGTGCCAGCAGCTTAGTGCTAGCGGACTACAATGCGCAGTTCTTC. The chain recombines TRBV7-3 with TRBJ2-1; 7 positions agree with TRBD2. This CDR3 spans 15 amino acids. CDR1 is SGHTA and CDR2 is FQGTGA in the germline V gene.

The sample holds many counts of this clonotype. The chain has TRBV7-9 and TRBJ1-4, with D maybe TRBD1 (6 bases). CDR1 and CDR2 from the germline V gene are SEHNR and FQNEAQ (reference sequence). CDR3 length equals 12 residues. The V end lost 8 bases, the J end lost 10 bases, and 14 bases lay between the germline ends. CDR3 bases: TGTGCCAGCTCTGAAGGGGGAAGAAAACTGTTTTTT. Translated: CASSEGGRKLFF.

As regards this clonotype: Possible read error: a much larger clone is one base away. V gene TRBV18 combines with J gene TRBJ2-5; TRBD1 aligns across 10 bases. The V gene's germline CDR1 is KGHSH and CDR2 LQKENI. The CDR3 runs to 16 residues. CDR3 sequence: CASSPTTGGAGETQNF. The CDR3 nucleotides are TGTGCCAGCTCACCTACGACAGGGGGCGCGGGAGAGACCCAGAACTTC. Supplemented by reference TRBV18 and TRBJ2-5, the full variable domain reads NAGVMQNPRHLVRRRGQEARLRCSPMKGHSHVYWYRQLPEEGLKFMVYLQKENIIDESGMPKERFSAEFPKEGPSILRIQQVVRGDSAAYFCASSPTTGGAGETQNFGPGTRLLVL.

This clonotype was counted many times. The J gene is TRBJ1-4, the V gene TRBV19, with TRBD1 as a possible D gene (5 bases). The CDR3 loop spans 16 amino acids. V lost 7 bases and J lost 3, with 18 bases in between. Germline V gene data show CDR1 as LNHDA and CDR2 as SQIVND (reference sequence). This chain's CDR3 is CASTQTDRSPNEKLFF. The CDR3 DNA follows: TGTGCCAGTACTCAGACCGACAGAAGCCCTAATGAAAAACTGTTTTTT.

The chain links TRBV18 to TRBJ2-3, with D maybe TRBD1 (6 bases). In germline, CDR1 is KGHSH, CDR2 LQKENI. The CDR3 runs to 16 residues. V was trimmed by 3 bases and J by 4 bases, leaving 17 bases between them. The CDR3 protein is CASSPVPGDAPDTQYF. The CDR3, as DNA: TGTGCCAGCTCACCTGTCCCAGGGGACGCGCCAGATACGCAGTATTTT.

This clonotype has ten or more counts. This chain joins TRBV9 and TRBJ1-5; 12 nucleotides match TRBD1. The V gene's germline CDR1 is SGDLS and CDR2 YYNGEE. There are 19 residues in the CDR3. With V trimmed by 6 bases and J by 7 bases, 20 bases remained unmatched. CDR3 nucleotides: TGTGCCAGCAACCCAGCCCCAGAGGTGGGACAGGGGGCTGGGCAGCCCCAGCATTTT. It encodes CASNPAPEVGQGAGQPQHF. The whole variable domain, filled in from reference TRBV9 and TRBJ1-5, reads DSGVTQTPKHLITATGQRVTLRCSPRSGDLSVYWYQQSLDQGLQFLIQYYNGEERAKGNILERFSAQQFPDLHSELNLSSLELGDSALYFCASNPAPEVGQGAGQPQHFGDGTRLSIL.

This clonotype has a count of ten or more. The V call is TRBV5-6, the J call TRBJ1-3, with D possibly being TRBD1 (6 bases). V shed 4 bases and J shed 0 bases, with 8 bases lying between them. The CDR3 consists of 14 residues. From germline, CDR1 is SGHDT and CDR2 YYEEEE. The CDR3 DNA is TGTGCCAGCAGCCAGGGGTACTCTGGAAACACCATATATTTT. Translation: CASSQGYSGNTIYF.

The V gene is TRBV12-3 or TRBV12-4, the J gene TRBJ1-2; possibly TRBD1 for D (6 bases). This CDR3 region has 13 residues. Trimming removed 7 bases from V and 6 bases from J, with 15 bases in between. The DNA of the CDR3 is TGTGCCAGCAATAACGGGGGGGCCAATGGCTACACCTTC. Translated: CASNNGGANGYTF.

The chain recombines TRBV12-3 or TRBV12-4 with TRBJ1-2, with TRBD1 as a possible D gene (5 bases). Trimming cost V 0 bases and J 6 bases, with 14 bases left between them. The CDR3 runs 15 residues. The CDR3, as DNA: TGTGCCAGCAGTTTAGCGATGGGGGGGAGTGATGGCTACACCTTC. It translates to CASSLAMGGSDGYTF.

This clonotype appeared many times. This chain uses TRBV6-2 or TRBV6-3 with TRBJ2-3, with TRBD2 matching over 7 bases. Losses at the gene ends were 6 bases for V and 1 base for J; bases not matched to a gene: 7. Germline CDR1 is MNHEY and CDR2 is SVGEGT. The CDR3 loop spans 15 amino acids. DNA of the CDR3: TGTGCCAGCAGACATAGGACTAGGGGCACAGATACGCAGTATTTT. This codes for CASRHRTRGTDTQYF.

On this clonotype itself: A much larger clone sits a single nucleotide away, making a read error possible. This sequence joins TRBV4-3 and TRBJ2-7; the match to TRBD1 covers 10 bases. CDR3 length: 17 residues. V lost 4 bases and J lost 7; bases outside the gene matches: 16. CDR1 is LGHNA and CDR2 is YSLEER in the germline V gene. CDR3 in DNA: TGCGCCAGCAGCCGAGACTCGATTGGACAGGGGGTCGGGGAGCAGTACTTC. Translated, it gives CASSRDSIGQGVGEQYF.

This clonotype was seen more than once but under ten times. A read error may account for a junction end that differs from germline. V is TRBV7-6 and J is TRBJ1-1, with D unclear. The length of the CDR3 is 14 residues. Germline-derived CDR1 and CDR2 are SGHVS and FNYEAQ. The CDR3 here is CASSPAYSRTPGAF. Here the CDR3 DNA reads TGTGCCAGCAGCCCAGCATATTCGAGAACCCCGGGCGCCTTT.

With respect to this clonotype: A read error is possible here, since a much larger clone lies one base away. The gene calls are TRBV20-1 and TRBJ2-7; D is perhaps TRBD2 (6 bases). The CDR3 contains 15 residues. CDR1 and CDR2 from the germline V gene are DFQATT and SNEGSKA (reference sequence). V lost 0 bases and J 6 bases, leaving 18 bases between the germline ends. CDR3 sequence reads: CSARDLVLATREQYF. CDR3 DNA sequence: TGCAGTGCTAGAGATTTAGTGCTAGCGACGCGCGAGCAGTACTTC.

Ten or more counts support this clonotype. This sequence joins TRBV20-1 and TRBJ2-3; 7 bases align to TRBD2. Trimming removed 3 bases from V and 13 bases from J; junction bases left unmatched: 10. This CDR3 region has 12 residues. Germline V gene lookup returns CDR1 DFQATT and CDR2 SNEGSKA (reference sequence). The CDR3 nucleotides read TGCAGTGCTAGGAATCAAGGACTAGAGGAGTATTTT. It encodes CSARNQGLEEYF.

There are many counts of this clonotype. V gene TRBV9 combines with J gene TRBJ2-3, with D unclear. V was trimmed by 0 bases and J by 4 bases, leaving 9 bases between them. The CDR3 totals 14 residues. CDR1 and CDR2 (germline): SGDLS, YYNGEE. The CDR3 sequence: CASSVEGSPDTQYF. The CDR3 region has the DNA TGTGCCAGCAGCGTAGAGGGCAGCCCAGATACGCAGTATTTT.

The sample holds many counts of this clonotype. This chain connects TRBV6-5 to TRBJ2-3; D not resolved. CDR1 and CDR2 from the germline V gene are MNHEY and SVGAGI. V was clipped by 0 bases and J by 3 bases, with 13 bases between them. This CDR3 comprises 16 residues. This chain's CDR3 is CASSYSISASTDTQYF. In DNA form, the CDR3 reads TGTGCCAGCAGTTACTCGATTTCTGCTTCAACAGATACGCAGTATTTT.

About this clonotype itself: One base away lies a much larger clone, so this may be a sequencing read error. The V and J genes are TRBV7-9 and TRBJ1-1; D unclear. Germline values: CDR1 SEHNR, CDR2 FQNEAQ (reference sequence). This CDR3 region has 17 residues. The CDR3 sequence is CASSGVLGSPLNTGAFF. CDR3 bases: TGTGCCAGCAGCGGGGTTTTGGGGTCCCCTCTGAACACTGGAGCTTTCTTT.